The text below deals with one TCR beta chain. Its antigen remains unidentified. An end of the junction differs from the germline gene, which may be a read error. There are 12 residues in the CDR3. Germline CDR1 KGHSH, CDR2 LQKENI. The data belong to a study of OX40 agonist ivuxolimab in advanced cancers. Study results and caveats: Which antigen the expanded peripheral T cells recognized is unknown.

The method was immunoSEQ multiplex PCR; TCRdb's version includes in-frame clones alone and lacks a portion of them. The table shows 45,000 to 60,000 clones, with about nine tenths occurring only once. This clonotype was obtained from an adult with an advanced solid tumor such as melanoma, head and neck, liver or kidney cancer. Sequencing was performed on CD4+ or CD8+ T cells sorted from blood, taken in a trial of the OX40 agonist ivuxolimab. This chain uses TRBV18 with TRBJ2-5; D uncertain. The CDR3 bases are TGTGCCAGCTCCCCACAGTCTGGGACCCAGTACTTC. Protein product: CASSPQSGTQYF.